This T cell receptor beta chain was obtained from a study of beta chain features in type 1 diabetes (dated by TCRdb to between 2018 and 2020). With regard to the full study: Patients and healthy donors did not differ in mean age, gender distribution, total cell number or subset yield. A total of about 110 million sorted cells were examined across all samples, and the number of cells per subset was strongly correlated with RNA yield. The study compared TCRB repertoires of sorted circulating CD4+ T cell subsets between recently diagnosed type 1 diabetes patients and matched healthy donors. Naive and central memory subsets were obtained from all 30 or so donors, but regulatory and stem cell-like memory subsets were isolated from only 8 patients and roughly 8 healthy donors.

About this clone itself: Its cognate antigen has yet to be identified. One base away there is no much larger clone; base qualities are not given.

Study-level results and caveats: At VDJ recombination sites, type 1 diabetes patients had fewer insertions and more deleted nucleotides, which implies abnormalities in thymic rearrangement. Because cDNA rather than genomic DNA was sequenced, highly expressing activated cells could have been over-represented, although no difference in activation and CD3 levels was found between groups. Because small numbers of individuals were included in the HLA sub-analyses, any influence of HLA type on TCRB rearrangement was left unresolved. In all four CD4+ subsets, TCRB CDR3 length was moderately but significantly shorter in type 1 diabetes patients. Shorter templates might be favored by PCR, yet because patient and control samples were amplified and corrected together, any such skew would affect both groups equally. Naive, central memory and regulatory TCRB repertoires appeared to be more alike among patients than among healthy donors.

Via the germline V gene (reference sequence), CDR1 is SEHNR and CDR2 FQNEAQ. The cysteine opens and the phenylalanine closes a CDR3 of 13 amino acids. Only the CDR3 DNA is retained, 39 bases long and in frame from the first base. Trimming takes 3 bases from V and 4 bases from J, and the germline ends sit 9 bases apart. Each donor gave one peripheral blood draw, around 0.12 L on average, collected into heparinised tubes. Using a panel that included CD45RO, CCR7, CD25, CD127, CD95 and CD27, naive, central memory, regulatory and stem cell-like memory CD4+ T cells were sorted on a BD FACSAria II. All sorted populations exceeded 95% purity. PBMCs were isolated right away by Lymphoprep density gradient centrifugation and were stained directly, without culture. To minimize batch effects, samples were stained and sorted in pairs, one healthy donor with one patient per experiment. The entire amount of isolated RNA was reverse transcribed using the High Capacity cDNA Reverse Transcription Kit, so the sequenced TCRB transcripts were expressed ones. Naive, central memory and regulatory T cell samples underwent deep immunoSEQ sequencing, averaging around 3.6 million total reads per sample. Sorted cells were lysed in RLT buffer, and RNA was extracted using DNase-treated RNeasy Micro or Mini kits according to cell number. Each cell subset was processed on its own to prevent cross-contamination, while patient and healthy donor samples were processed together. The immunoSEQ multiplex PCR was used to amplify TCRB sequences from cDNA, generating 87-bp fragments that spanned the CDR3 region. Sequencing of the amplicons was performed on the Illumina HiSeq platform. Processing in the source paper ran as follows. Synthetic template baselines were used to correct PCR bias computationally, reads within Hamming distance 2 were collapsed together, and singletons that could not be merged were discarded. By aligning reads against IMGT, V, D and J genes, CDR3 length, and insertions or deletions at six rearrangement sites were assigned. Within each subset, clonotype counts were normalized to sorted cell number, and only after that were true diversity and Gini coefficients computed with the tcR R package. Repertoire sharing was quantified using the overlap coefficient calculated on TCRB nucleotide sequences. As a proxy for the pre-selection repertoire, out-of-frame TCRB sequences from naive cells were analyzed. TCRdb re-hosts the immuneACCESS table, in-frame sequences only. Its copies lack some clones; in the studies checked, an unresolved V gene accounts for under half of them, and the cause for the rest is not known. V, J and clone size were drawn from that table, and D and trimming were deduced from the DNA. The sample includes 350,000 or so clones, with around 19% observed a single time. The ten largest make up about 0.044% of the sample.

The V and J segments used are TRBV7-9 and TRBJ2-5; the D gene is possibly TRBD2, with 6 bases matching. The sample was naive CD4+ T cells from blood. Explained via the paper, the cell subset or site label denotes: true naive CD4+ T cells. This sequence originates from a woman aged 18-30 years in good health. The CDR3 sequence is CASSFRERETQYF. DNA sequence: TGTGCCAGCAGCTTCCGGGAGCGAGAGACCCAGTACTTC. When the CDR3 is completed using the reference TRBV7-9 and TRBJ2-5 genes on either side, the full variable domain is DTGVSQNPRHKITKRGQNVTFRCDPISEHNRLYWYRQTLGQGPEFLTYFQNEAQLEKSRLLSDRFSAERPKGSFSTLEIQRTEQGDSAMYLCASSFRERETQYFGPGTRLLVL.